The clone carrying this T cell receptor (beta chain) turned up a few times. Its antigen is not identified. These data come from a study of T cells in Graves' hyperthyroidism and ophthalmopathy. Looking at the study overall: Peripheral blood was secured at the point of initial diagnosis, before any treatment. Overall study results and limits: Separating ophthalmopathy from stable hyperthyroidism was achieved by a 13 V-J model. Model output signaled ophthalmopathy a median 6.5 months ahead of onset.

CDR3 length equals 14 residues. Per the germline V gene, CDR1 is LNHDA and CDR2 is SQIVND (reference sequence). V lost 7 bases, J lost 2 bases, and 12 bases lay in between. Diagnosis rested on symptoms, serum thyroxine and TRAb, thyroid ultrasound, and orbital computed tomography. Amplified TCR beta CDR3 regions came from RNA transcripts. Carried out on the TCR CDR3, a first-round RT-PCR used the HTBI primer set. TCRdb analysed the multiplex PCR reads with MiXCR anew, one entry per CDR3 protein. The sample contains 600,000 to 650,000 distinct CDR3 sequences, less than 25% of which appear only once. The V call is TRBV19, the J call TRBJ1-3; unclear D gene. The clonotype originates from a man aged 25 to 40 with Graves' ophthalmopathy. Sequences were obtained from blood. The CDR3 DNA is TGTGCCAGTATCGACAACCTCCCTGGAAACACCATATATTTT. This encodes CASIDNLPGNTIYF.